This TCR beta chain was sequenced during a study of CD8 T cells in ankylosing spondylitis. Study-wide results and caveats: Significant enrichment of disease-linked clones was reported in matched ankylosing spondylitis synovial fluid.

Making the TCR beta libraries involved quantitative 5'-RACE with molecular barcodes. MiXCR was run by TCRdb on the 5' RACE reads, yielding one entry per CDR3 protein. The sample consists of about 240,000 distinct CDR3 sequences, approximately 10% of them appearing once. CDR3 size: 13 residues. Germline trimming cut 6 bases from V and 6 bases from J; bases unmatched to any gene: 8. This clonotype came up a few times. Its specificity is unknown. V usage is TRBV12-3 or TRBV12-4 and J usage is TRBJ2-7, with 7 bases identical to TRBD1. The receptor was derived from a male donor with ankylosing spondylitis or in good health (not recorded which). The source material was blood, either unsorted or a sorted T cell fraction (not recorded which). The CDR3: CASSYRQGTEQYF. The DNA of the CDR3 is TGTGCCAGCAGCTACCGACAGGGAACCGAGCAGTACTTC.